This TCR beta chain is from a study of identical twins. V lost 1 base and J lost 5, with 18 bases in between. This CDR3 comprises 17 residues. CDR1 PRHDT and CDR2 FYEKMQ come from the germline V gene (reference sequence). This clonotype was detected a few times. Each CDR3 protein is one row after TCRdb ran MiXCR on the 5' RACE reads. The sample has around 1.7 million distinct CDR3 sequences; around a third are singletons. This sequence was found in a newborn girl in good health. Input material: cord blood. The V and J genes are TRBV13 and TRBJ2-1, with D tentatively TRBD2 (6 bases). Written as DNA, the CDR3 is TGTGCCAGCAGCTTAGATCCCGCGGGGAGGTTGGACAATGAGCAGTTCTTC. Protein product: CASSLDPAGRLDNEQFF.